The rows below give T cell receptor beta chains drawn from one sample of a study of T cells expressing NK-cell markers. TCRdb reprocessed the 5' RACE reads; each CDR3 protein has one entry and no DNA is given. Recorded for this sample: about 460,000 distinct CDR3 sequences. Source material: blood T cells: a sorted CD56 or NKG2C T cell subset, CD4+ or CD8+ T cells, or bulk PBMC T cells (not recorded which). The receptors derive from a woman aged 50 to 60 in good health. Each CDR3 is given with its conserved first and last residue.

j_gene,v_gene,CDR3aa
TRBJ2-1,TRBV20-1,CSASGTGSGRSYNEQFF
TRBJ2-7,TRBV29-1,CSVEDRLAGSYEQYF
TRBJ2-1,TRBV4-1,CASSQGRAGVYNEQFF
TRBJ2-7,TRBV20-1,CSAEGQGSYEQYF
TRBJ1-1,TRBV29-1,CSVQRQGLNTEAFF
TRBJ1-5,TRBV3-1,CACGRGGNQPQHF
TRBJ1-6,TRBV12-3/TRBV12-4,CASRIGTGGPPLHF
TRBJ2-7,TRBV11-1,CASSLGAGVEQYF
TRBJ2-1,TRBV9,CASSFRASYNEQFF
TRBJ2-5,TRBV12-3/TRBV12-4,CASSLSGSKETQYF
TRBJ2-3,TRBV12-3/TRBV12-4,CASSLGLSGKDTQYF
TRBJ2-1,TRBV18,CASSPLNNNEQFF
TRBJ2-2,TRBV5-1,CASSLSGLGVTGELFF
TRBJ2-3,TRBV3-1,CASSPVPGLPHTQYF
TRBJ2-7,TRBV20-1,CSATPSGIYEQYF
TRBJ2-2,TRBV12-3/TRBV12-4,CASSLSGTGAPGELFF
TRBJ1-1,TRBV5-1,CASSLGPAGTPNTEAFF
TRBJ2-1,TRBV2,CASLRDNEQFF
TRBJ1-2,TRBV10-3,CAISETGGEGYTF
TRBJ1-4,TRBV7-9,CASSLTKPGQEKLFF
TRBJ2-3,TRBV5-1,CASSRRWGDTQYF
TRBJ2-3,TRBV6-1,CASNLGGGDTQYF
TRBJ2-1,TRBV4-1,CASSQLGGRLNEQFF
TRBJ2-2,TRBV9,CASSVGGTGGRELFF
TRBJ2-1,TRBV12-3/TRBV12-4,CASRETSGKNEQFF
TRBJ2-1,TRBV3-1,CASSQGWRALSGNEQFF
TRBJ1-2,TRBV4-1,CASSQPGRGRLGYTF
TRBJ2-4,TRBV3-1,CASRLNRENIQYF
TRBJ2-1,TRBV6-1,CAGTKLAGGSNEQFF
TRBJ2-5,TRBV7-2,CATSQGKETQYF
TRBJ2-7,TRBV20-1,CSAQYSGLSSYEQYF
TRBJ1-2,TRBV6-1,CASSAPVRGVGYGYTF
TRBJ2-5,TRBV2,CASSEQRRQETQYF
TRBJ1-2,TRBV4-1,CASSQDPTNYGYTF
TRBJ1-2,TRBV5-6,CASSQDRGFRGYTF
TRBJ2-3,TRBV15,CATSRGGTSGSTDTQYF
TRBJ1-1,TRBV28,CASSLGATREAFF
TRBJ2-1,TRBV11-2,CASSLAGGVNEQFF
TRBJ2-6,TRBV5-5,CASSLQGAGANVLTF
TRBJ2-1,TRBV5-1,CASSLITGGDEQFF
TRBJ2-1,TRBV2,CASSKTGPGLTPGEQFF
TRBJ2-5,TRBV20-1,CSASWDSRQETQYF
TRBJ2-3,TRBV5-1,CASSPYWTGSTDTQYF
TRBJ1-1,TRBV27,CASSYGREGRRGTEAFF
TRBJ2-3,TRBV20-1,CSSGGREGDTQYF
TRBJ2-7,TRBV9,CASSPGSAEQYF
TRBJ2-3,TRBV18,CASSPPAGAVDTQYF
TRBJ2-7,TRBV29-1,CSVVNSYSYEQYF
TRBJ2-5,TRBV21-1,CASVAVVYRETQYF
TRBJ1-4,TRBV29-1,CSVEDWGSGEKLFF
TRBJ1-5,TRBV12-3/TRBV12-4,CASSSQQGINQPQHF
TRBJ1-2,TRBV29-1,CSVDLGQGGTNYGYTF
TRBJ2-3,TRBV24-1,CATSDAGIQSDTQYF
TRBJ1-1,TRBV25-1,CASFSQGNTEAFF
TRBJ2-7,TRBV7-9,CASSKPVWDPRGGKYF
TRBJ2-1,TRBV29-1,CSVSSTSGSRYNEQFF